The clone carrying this TCR beta chain has a count of ten or more. The antigen remains unidentified. The data originate from a study of molecular identifiers for immune sequencing clone quantification. Study-level results: The study reportedly detected spiked Jurkat TCR RNA from one cell among one million naive cells. Clone sizes could be underestimated for highly expanded clones when identical TCR molecules share a barcode.

V dropped 0 bases and J dropped 4; count of bases not matched to a gene: 4. CDR3 length equals 16 residues. Germline CDR1 is MNHEY and CDR2 is SVGEGT. TCRdb reanalysed the PCR reads using MiXCR and keeps one entry per CDR3 protein. The sample has 100,000 or so distinct CDR3 sequences, roughly a fifth seen once; the top ten hold approximately 0.99%. The sequencing input was naive CD8+ T cells from blood, with Jurkat cell RNA spiked in. Subset defined: FACS-sorted CD8+CD4-CCR7+CD45RA+ naive T cells. This receptor was taken from a human donor in good health. Some libraries in this study had Jurkat cell RNA spiked in. The rearrangement links TRBV6-2 or TRBV6-3 to TRBJ2-1; the match to TRBD2 covers 9 bases. The CDR3 region has the DNA TGTGCCAGCAGTTACTCGGCTAGCGGGATTTACAATGAGCAGTTCTTC. This sequence encodes CASSYSASGIYNEQFF.